These T cell receptor beta chains were read from a single sample in a study. TCRdb fed the 5' RACE reads into MiXCR, producing one record per CDR3 protein. Of about 13,000 distinct CDR3 sequences in the sample, about 25% were seen once. The sequencing input was naive CD4+ T cells sorted from blood. The receptors here all came from a female donor with breast cancer. Each CDR3 is given with its conserved first and last residue. Each record gives: V gene, J gene, CDR3 protein.

v_gene: TRBV6-5
j_gene: TRBJ1-1
CDR3aa: CASSSRGNTEAFF

v_gene: TRBV6-5
j_gene: TRBJ2-7
CDR3aa: CASSSTTGGSYEQYF

v_gene: TRBV20-1
j_gene: TRBJ2-7
CDR3aa: CSASSGGVPANYEQYF

v_gene: TRBV7-9
j_gene: TRBJ1-1
CDR3aa: CASSLAVQGGTEAFF

v_gene: TRBV11-2
j_gene: TRBJ2-2
CDR3aa: CASSATYTGELFF

v_gene: TRBV4-1
j_gene: TRBJ2-3
CDR3aa: CASSQVSGTPPNTDTQYF

v_gene: TRBV12-3/TRBV12-4
j_gene: TRBJ1-1
CDR3aa: CASSLYRGHTEAFF

v_gene: TRBV5-1
j_gene: TRBJ1-2
CDR3aa: CASSYSTDRTSNYGYTF

v_gene: TRBV6-5
j_gene: TRBJ1-5
CDR3aa: CASSYGGCNQPQHF

v_gene: TRBV20-1
j_gene: TRBJ1-1
CDR3aa: CSASGQGGTEAFF

v_gene: TRBV7-9
j_gene: TRBJ2-7
CDR3aa: CASSLHLEQYF

v_gene: TRBV6-5
j_gene: TRBJ1-1
CDR3aa: CASSPIPGFWNTEAFF

v_gene: TRBV2
j_gene: TRBJ2-3
CDR3aa: CASSERTGRTDTQYF

v_gene: TRBV6-1
j_gene: TRBJ2-1
CDR3aa: CASSVPTEQFF

v_gene: TRBV11-3
j_gene: TRBJ2-1
CDR3aa: CASSLEGAHEQFF

v_gene: TRBV5-1
j_gene: TRBJ1-2
CDR3aa: CASSLEPVGGYTF

v_gene: TRBV7-2
j_gene: TRBJ2-7
CDR3aa: CASSLEQGASYEQYF

v_gene: TRBV6-6
j_gene: TRBJ1-6
CDR3aa: CASSYRAGEQSPLHF

v_gene: TRBV6-6
j_gene: TRBJ1-5
CDR3aa: CASSSSRGDRHF

v_gene: TRBV28
j_gene: TRBJ2-3
CDR3aa: CASSPFLRGSTDTQYF

v_gene: TRBV5-1
j_gene: TRBJ2-5
CDR3aa: CASSLTGASQETQYF

v_gene: TRBV7-3
j_gene: TRBJ2-1
CDR3aa: CASSLAGIPEEQFF

v_gene: TRBV5-1
j_gene: TRBJ1-2
CDR3aa: CASSLEHGVANYGYTF

v_gene: TRBV5-1
j_gene: TRBJ1-2
CDR3aa: CASSRLQGLYGYTF

v_gene: TRBV20-1
j_gene: TRBJ1-1
CDR3aa: CSARWVINTEAFF

v_gene: TRBV24-1
j_gene: TRBJ2-1
CDR3aa: CATSDPGLAGGENEQFF

v_gene: TRBV4-1
j_gene: TRBJ1-4
CDR3aa: CASSQGADVRGEKLFF

v_gene: TRBV5-1
j_gene: TRBJ1-2
CDR3aa: CASSSVDYVGYTF

v_gene: TRBV5-1
j_gene: TRBJ1-5
CDR3aa: CASSPGSAGQPQHF